The clone carrying this TCR beta chain was counted many times. This entry is derived from a study of early T cells in non-severe SARS-CoV-2 infection. Background on the study: Sequencing input comprised bulk RNA from unsorted whole blood; chain pairing was not available.

Unique molecular identifiers were affixed to single, distinct cDNA molecules. Each CDR3 protein is one row after TCRdb ran MiXCR on the 5' RACE reads. Of tens of thousands of distinct CDR3 sequences detected, 5.5% to 7.5% appear once; the ten largest clones hold 3.9%. CDR1 is MGHRA and CDR2 is YSYEKL in the germline V gene. The V end lost 4 bases, the J end lost 3 bases, and 15 bases lay between the germline ends. This CDR3 has 15 amino acids. Sequencing used whole blood. This chain links TRBV4-1 with TRBJ1-1; D gene ambiguous. This receptor was taken from an adult who was a healthcare worker with PCR-confirmed SARS-CoV-2 infection or an uninfected control (not recorded which). The CDR3 is CASSPPLFIDTEAFF. CDR3 DNA: TGCGCCAGCAGCCCCCCCCTCTTTATTGACACTGAAGCTTTCTTT.